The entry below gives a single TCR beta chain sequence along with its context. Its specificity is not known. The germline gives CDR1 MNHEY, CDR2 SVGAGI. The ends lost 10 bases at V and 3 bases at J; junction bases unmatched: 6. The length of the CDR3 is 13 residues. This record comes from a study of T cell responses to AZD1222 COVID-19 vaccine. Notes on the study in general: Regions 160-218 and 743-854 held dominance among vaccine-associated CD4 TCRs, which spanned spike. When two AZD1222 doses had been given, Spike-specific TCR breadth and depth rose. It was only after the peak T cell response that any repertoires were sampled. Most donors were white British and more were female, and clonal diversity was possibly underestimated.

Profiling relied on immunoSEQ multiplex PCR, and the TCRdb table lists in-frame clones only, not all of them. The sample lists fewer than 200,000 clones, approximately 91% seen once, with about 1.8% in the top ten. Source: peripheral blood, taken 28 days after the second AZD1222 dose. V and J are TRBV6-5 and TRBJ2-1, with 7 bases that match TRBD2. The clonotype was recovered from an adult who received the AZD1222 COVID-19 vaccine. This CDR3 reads CATPGTIYNEQFF. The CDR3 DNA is TGTGCCACCCCCGGGACTATCTACAATGAGCAGTTCTTC.